A single T cell receptor beta chain is shown here with its context. The CDR3 sequence is 15 residues long. CDR1 and CDR2 (germline): SNHLY, FYNNEI. V was clipped by 0 bases and J by 4 bases; unmatched bases: 4. The repertoire was sequenced with immunoSEQ multiplex PCR; TCRdb's copy has only in-frame clones and lacks some. The sample includes 85,000 to 100,000 clones, more than 90% seen only once; the top ten take 1.5% to 1.7%. This specimen comes from a study of T cell changes during pregnancy in multiple sclerosis. The clonotype originates from a female donor with multiple sclerosis, enrolled in a pregnancy study. V is TRBV2 and J is TRBJ2-3; TRBD1 matches 7 bases. Sequencing used peripheral blood, obtained in the first trimester of pregnancy. CDR3 protein: CASSEAEQGSDTQYF. DNA of the CDR3: TGTGCCAGCAGTGAAGCCGAACAGGGGTCAGATACGCAGTATTTT.